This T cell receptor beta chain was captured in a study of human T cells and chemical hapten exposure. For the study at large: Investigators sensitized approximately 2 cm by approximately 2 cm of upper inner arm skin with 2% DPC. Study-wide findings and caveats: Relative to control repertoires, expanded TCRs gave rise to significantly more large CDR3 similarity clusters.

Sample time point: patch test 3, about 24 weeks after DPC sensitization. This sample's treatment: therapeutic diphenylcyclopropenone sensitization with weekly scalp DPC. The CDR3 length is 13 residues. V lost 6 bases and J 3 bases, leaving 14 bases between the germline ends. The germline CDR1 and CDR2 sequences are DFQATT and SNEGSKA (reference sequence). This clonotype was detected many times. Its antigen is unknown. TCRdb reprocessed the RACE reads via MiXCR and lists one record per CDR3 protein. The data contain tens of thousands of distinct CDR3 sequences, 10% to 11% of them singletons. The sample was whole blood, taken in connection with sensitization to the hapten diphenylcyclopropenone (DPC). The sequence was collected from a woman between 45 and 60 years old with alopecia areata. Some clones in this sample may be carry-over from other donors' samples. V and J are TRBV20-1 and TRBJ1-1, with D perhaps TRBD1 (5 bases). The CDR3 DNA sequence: TGCAGTGCCCCGCAGGGATTTTACACTGAAGCTTTCTTT. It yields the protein CSAPQGFYTEAFF.